The T cell receptor beta chain under discussion was sequenced for a study of blood T cell repertoires in COVID-19. Whole-study context: Researchers got acute and convalescent COVID-19 samples from the United States, Italy and Spain. PBMCs, B-cell-depleted T cells, or T cells were the source of the cDNA or gDNA that made up the material.

Per the original data handling: Amplification of reference gene primers provided the estimated nucleated cell counts. The repertoire was sequenced with immunoSEQ multiplex PCR; TCRdb's copy has only in-frame clones and lacks some. V, J and clone size derive from that table, while D and trimming were established from the DNA sequence. The sample lists approximately 170,000 clones, approximately 87% occurring once. V shed 3 bases and J shed 7 bases, with 12 bases lying between them. The CDR3 has 12 residues. Germline loops: CDR1 SQVTM, CDR2 ANQGSEA. The clonotype comes from a woman in her 70s with acute or convalescent COVID-19. The genes are TRBV29-1 and TRBJ1-1; no clear D. The sequencing sample was made of peripheral blood. Here the CDR3 reads CSVEKSGGEAFF. Written as DNA, the CDR3 is TGCAGCGTTGAGAAGTCTGGAGGTGAAGCTTTCTTT.